The entry below describes one TCR beta chain. This clonotype was detected only a few times. It lacks a known antigen. Within one base of it there is no much larger clone, and no base qualities were kept. Ophthalmopathy patients had moderately to severely active disease, Clinical Activity Score of at least 3, NOSPECS grade of at least 4, and duration under 3 months. Patients with uncontrolled infections, other autoimmune diseases, pregnancy or lactation were excluded. Diagnoses relied on clinical symptoms, serum thyroxine and TRAb, thyroid ultrasound and orbital computed tomography. PBMCs were separated from approximately 9.9 ml of fresh peripheral blood using Ficoll-Paque density gradient centrifugation. Trizol reagent was used to extract total RNA, and RNA quality was then checked on an Agilent 2100 Bioanalyzer. The CDR3, cysteine through phenylalanine, is 13 amino acids long. The read is trimmed to its CDR3 DNA, 39 bases read in frame from base 1. The germline V gene specifies SGDLS as CDR1 and YYNGEE as CDR2. At the junction V is shortened by 3 bases and J by 9 bases, with 13 bases in between.

This specimen belongs to a study of T cells in Graves' hyperthyroidism and ophthalmopathy (dated by TCRdb to between 2017 and 2020). With respect to the entire study: Peripheral blood samples were taken at initial diagnosis, before any treatment was given. A discovery cohort of roughly 96 patients, about 43 with Graves' ophthalmopathy and roughly 59 with stable Graves' hyperthyroidism, was used to find distinguishing TCR V-J signatures. Following sampling, methimazole starting at 30 mg daily was given to hyperthyroidism patients, and high-dose intravenous methylprednisolone was given to ophthalmopathy patients. The paper describes TCR Vbeta CDR3 sequencing of 135 peripheral blood samples, made up of 43 ophthalmopathy patients, over 70 hyperthyroidism patients and 17 progressor patients. The 75 to 100 discovery patients were divided at random into training and test sets in a 7:3 ratio. Whether ophthalmopathy could be predicted prospectively was tested in an independent validation cohort made up of approximately 19 hyperthyroidism patients plus 17 patients who later progressed to ophthalmopathy. Thyroid tissue and blood T-cell repertoires from about six Graves' hyperthyroidism patients were also compared in the study. Paper-wide results and their limitations: Most expanded thyroid clonotypes (frequency above 0.001) were also found in blood, which suggests that blood repertoires may mirror thyroid immune responses. In validation, the model predicted progression to ophthalmopathy with over 60% sensitivity and around 72% specificity, a median of approximately 6.7 months before onset. No statistical method was used to set the sample size in advance, and investigators knew the group allocation. In cross-validation, a model built on a 13 V-J signature told ophthalmopathy apart from stable hyperthyroidism with about 90% sensitivity and approximately 84% specificity, and in testing the same model reached 80%/75%.

Amplification of TCR beta CDR3 regions was carried out from RNA transcripts. A first-round RT-PCR of the TCR CDR3 used the HTBI primer set with the Qiagen OneStep RT-PCR kit. Libraries were constructed in a second round of multiplex PCR, after which size selection and purification were carried out. Paired-end sequencing of the libraries was performed with 100 bp reads on an Illumina HiSeq2000. The original pipeline was this. Raw data were processed with SOAPnuke, discarding reads with adapters, uncalled bases, mean Phred below 15, or no exact constant-primer or identifier match. High-quality paired reads were merged using COPE v1.2.5, and each unique nucleotide sequence was defined as a clonotype. MiTCR v1.1 was used to align the clonotypes against IMGT TRBV, TRBD and TRBJ reference segments. Analysis was restricted to V-J combinations with a frequency above 0.0001, which covered approximately 99% of repertoires. The TCS score was defined as F50 (clonal expansion) divided by E x V (chaos), with BLOSUM62-based TCRdist calculated between CDR3 peptides within each V-J. Welch's t-statistics and random forest reduced some 510 V-J features to 13, which were used in a naive Bayes classifier (R e1071). TCRdb ran its own pipeline on the public reads, namely fastp trimming at Q25 and MiXCR clone calling, and kept in-frame beta chains. Each CDR3 protein gets just one entry, which takes the most common genes and DNA from the rows behind it. The V and J calls come from TCRdb's annotation, not from the publication. This sample holds a few hundred thousand distinct CDR3 sequences; roughly 13% were observed only once. Around 32% of the sample rests with the top ten.

The chain is encoded by TRBV9 joined to TRBJ1-5, with the D gene not confidently named. Material: blood. This TCR was sampled from a woman aged 40 to 55 with Graves' ophthalmopathy. The CDR3 region reads CASSEALMGPQHF. The DNA reads TGTGCCAGCAGCGAGGCCCTTATGGGGCCCCAGCATTTT.